This T cell receptor (beta chain) was recorded in a study of monozygotic twins with cystic fibrosis. Regarding the study as a whole: Monozygotic CF twin pairs shared significantly more nucleotide-identical clonotypes than unrelated CF individuals did.

Profiled with immunoSEQ multiplex PCR; TCRdb holds only in-frame clones, not every one. The table includes under 40,000 clones, roughly 97% detected once. Concerning this clone itself: Antigen unknown.

Trimming removed 3 bases at V and 2 bases at J, with 17 bases between. Germline-derived CDR1 and CDR2 are LNHDA and SQIVND (reference sequence). There are 17 residues in the CDR3. This sequence joins TRBV19 and TRBJ2-1; tentatively, D is TRBD1 (5 bases). This TCR derives from a girl aged 2 to 10 with cystic fibrosis. The sequenced material came from blood. CDR3 sequence: CASSMGWGKQTYNEQFF. CDR3 nucleotide sequence: TGTGCCAGTAGTATGGGTTGGGGCAAACAAACCTACAATGAGCAGTTCTTC.